Below, 4 T cell receptor beta chains from the same sample are listed, as sequenced in a study of blood T cell repertoires in COVID-19. Assay used: immunoSEQ multiplex PCR; TCRdb lists only in-frame clones, some missing. The data show 350,000 to 450,000 clones, about 88% seen once. Sequenced input: PBMCs or T cells enriched from blood (not recorded which). The source is a woman aged 18 to 35 who had been exposed to COVID-19.

The chain is built from TRBV7-8 and TRBJ2-3; TRBD1 might be the D (5 bases). With 1 base removed from V and 9 bases from J, the gap between germline ends came to 11 bases. The CDR3 extends over 13 amino acids. Germline loops: CDR1 SGHVS, CDR2 FQNEAQ. The CDR3 region is CASSLGDSKTQYF. For the CDR3, the DNA is TGTGCCAGCAGCTTAGGAGACAGCAAAACGCAGTATTTT. The full variable domain, rest sourced from reference TRBV7-8 and TRBJ2-3, is GAGVSQSPRYKVAKRGQDVALRCDPISGHVSLFWYQQALGQGPEFLTYFQNEAQLDKSGLPSDRFFAERPEGSVSTLKIQRTQQEDSAVYLCASSLGDSKTQYFGPGTRLTVL.

V and J are TRBV9 and TRBJ1-1; the match to TRBD1 covers 9 bases. CDR1 SGDLS and CDR2 YYNGEE come from the germline V gene. The CDR3 sequence is 14 residues long. Unmatched junction bases numbered 4, after V lost 2 bases and J lost 5 bases. The DNA for the CDR3 is TGTGCCAGCAGCGTTCGGACAGGGGCGACTGAAGCTTTCTTT. The encoded protein is CASSVRTGATEAFF. Full variable domain (remainder filled in from reference TRBV9 and TRBJ1-1): DSGVTQTPKHLITATGQRVTLRCSPRSGDLSVYWYQQSLDQGLQFLIQYYNGEERAKGNILERFSAQQFPDLHSELNLSSLELGDSALYFCASSVRTGATEAFFGQGTRLTVV.

The chain carries TRBV5-1 and TRBJ1-6, with 10 bases lining up with TRBD1. J was trimmed by 5 bases and V by 3 bases; bases with no gene match: 5. The V gene's germline CDR1 is SGHRS and CDR2 YFSETQ. The CDR3 is made up of 16 amino acids. The CDR3 coding sequence is TGCGCCAGCAGCTGGGGGACAGGGGCGAATAATTCACCCCTCCACTTT. It specifies CASSWGTGANNSPLHF.

The chain combines TRBV28 with TRBJ1-1, with D possibly matching TRBD1 (6 bases). CDR1 MDHEN and CDR2 SYDVKM come from the germline V gene. This CDR3 has 12 amino acids. Trimming removed 11 bases from V and 3 bases from J, with 13 bases in between. CDR3 residues: CASRDMDTEAFF. CDR3 DNA: TGTGCCTCACGGGACATGGACACTGAAGCTTTCTTT.